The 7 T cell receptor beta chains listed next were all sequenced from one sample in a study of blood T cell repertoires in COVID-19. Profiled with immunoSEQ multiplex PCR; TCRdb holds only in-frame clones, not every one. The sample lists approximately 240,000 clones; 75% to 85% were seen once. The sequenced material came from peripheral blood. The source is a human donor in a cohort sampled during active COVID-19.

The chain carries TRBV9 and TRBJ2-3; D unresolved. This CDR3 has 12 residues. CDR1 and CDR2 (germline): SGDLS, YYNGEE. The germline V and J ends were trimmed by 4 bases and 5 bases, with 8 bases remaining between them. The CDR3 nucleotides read TGTGCCAGCAGCCTATCCCGAGATACGCAGTATTTT. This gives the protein CASSLSRDTQYF.

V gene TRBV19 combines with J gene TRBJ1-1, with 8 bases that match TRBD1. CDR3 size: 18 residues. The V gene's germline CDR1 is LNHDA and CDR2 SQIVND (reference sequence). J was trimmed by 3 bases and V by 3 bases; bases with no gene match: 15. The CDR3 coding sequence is TGTGCCAGTAGTATGGACGGACAGGGAGGGTATTTATACACTGAAGCTTTCTTT. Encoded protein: CASSMDGQGGYLYTEAFF. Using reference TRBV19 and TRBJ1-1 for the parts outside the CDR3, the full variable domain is DGGITQSPKYLFRKEGQNVTLSCEQNLNHDAMYWYRQDPGQGLRLIYYSQIVNDFQKGDIAEGYSVSREKKESFPLTVTSAQKNPTAFYLCASSMDGQGGYLYTEAFFGQGTRLTVV.

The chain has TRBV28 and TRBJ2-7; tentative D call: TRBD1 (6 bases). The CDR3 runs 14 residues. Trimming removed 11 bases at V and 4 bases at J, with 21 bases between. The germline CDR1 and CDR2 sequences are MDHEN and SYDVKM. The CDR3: CASADSQRRYEQYF. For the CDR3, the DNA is TGTGCCTCCGCGGACAGCCAACGCAGATACGAGCAGTACTTC.

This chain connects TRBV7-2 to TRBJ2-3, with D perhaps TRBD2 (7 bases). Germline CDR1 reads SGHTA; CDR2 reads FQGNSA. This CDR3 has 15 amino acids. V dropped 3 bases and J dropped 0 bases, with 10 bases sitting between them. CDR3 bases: TGTGCCAGCAGCTTTGAGGGGGGGAGCACAGATACGCAGTATTTT. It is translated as CASSFEGGSTDTQYF.

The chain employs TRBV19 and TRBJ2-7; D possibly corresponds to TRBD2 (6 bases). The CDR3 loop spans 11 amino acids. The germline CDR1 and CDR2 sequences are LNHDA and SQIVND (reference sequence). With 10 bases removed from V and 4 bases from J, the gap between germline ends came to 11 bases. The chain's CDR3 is CATGERYEQYF. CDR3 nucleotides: TGTGCCACGGGGGAGAGATACGAGCAGTACTTC.

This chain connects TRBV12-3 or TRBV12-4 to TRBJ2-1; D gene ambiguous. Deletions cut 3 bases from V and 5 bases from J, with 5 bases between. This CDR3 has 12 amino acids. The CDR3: CASSFNNNEQFF. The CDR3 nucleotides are TGTGCCAGCAGTTTTAACAACAATGAGCAGTTCTTC.

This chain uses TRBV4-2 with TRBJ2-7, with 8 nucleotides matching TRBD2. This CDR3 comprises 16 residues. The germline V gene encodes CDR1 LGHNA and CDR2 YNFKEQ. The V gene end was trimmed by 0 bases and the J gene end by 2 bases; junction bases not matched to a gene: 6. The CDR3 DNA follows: TGTGCCAGCAGCCAAGATTGGGATAGCGGGGCCTACGAGCAGTACTTC. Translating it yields CASSQDWDSGAYEQYF.